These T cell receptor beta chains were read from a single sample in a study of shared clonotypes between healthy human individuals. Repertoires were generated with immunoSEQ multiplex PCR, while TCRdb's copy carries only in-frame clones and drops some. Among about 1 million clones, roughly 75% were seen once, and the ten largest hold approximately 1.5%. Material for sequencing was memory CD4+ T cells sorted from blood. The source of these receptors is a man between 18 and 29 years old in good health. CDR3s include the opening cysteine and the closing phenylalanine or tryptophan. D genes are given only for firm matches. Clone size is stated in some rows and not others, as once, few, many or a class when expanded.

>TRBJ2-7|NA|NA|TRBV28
TGTGCCAGCAGTTTATCAGCGTTGGGGGGTTCGTACGAGCAGTACTTC
CASSLSALGGSYEQYF
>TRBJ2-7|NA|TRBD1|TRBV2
TGTGCCAGCAGGGGGACAGGCTCCTACGAGCAGTACTTC
CASRGTGSYEQYF
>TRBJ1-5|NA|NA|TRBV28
TGTGCCAGCAGTCCCACTACTGGATTGCCCAATCAGCCCCAGCATTTT
CASSPTTGLPNQPQHF
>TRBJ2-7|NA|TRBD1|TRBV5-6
TGTGCCAGCAGCCTAACGGCGGGGGACAGGGTGAAGACCTACGAGCAGTACTTC
CASSLTAGDRVKTYEQYF
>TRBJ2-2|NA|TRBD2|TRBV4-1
TGCGCCAGCAGCCAAGGGGGACTAGCGGGTATAGGCACCGGGGAGCTGTTTTTT
CASSQGGLAGIGTGELFF
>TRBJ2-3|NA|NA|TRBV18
TGTGCCAGCTCACCTAATGGGGGAGCGCGGACAGATACGCAGTATTTT
CASSPNGGARTDTQYF
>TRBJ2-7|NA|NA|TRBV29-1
TGCAGCGTTGGCACCGCCTCCTACGAGCAGTACTTC
CSVGTASYEQYF
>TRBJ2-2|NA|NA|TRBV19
TGTGCCAGTAGTATCTCACAGCTTAGGGCCGGGGAGCTGTTTTTT
CASSISQLRAGELFF
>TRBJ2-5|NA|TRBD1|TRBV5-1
TGCGCCAGCAGCGGCGGACAGGGACAAGAGACCCAGTACTTC
CASSGGQGQETQYF
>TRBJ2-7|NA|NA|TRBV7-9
TGTGCCAGCAGCTCCCTTCTGGAGGAGCAGTACTTC
CASSSLLEEQYF
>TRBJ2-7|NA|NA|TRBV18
TGTGCCAGCTCACCTTCGACAGGCCTTTGGGAGCAGTACTTC
CASSPSTGLWEQYF
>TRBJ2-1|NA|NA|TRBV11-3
TGTGCCAGCAGCTTAGATCCCGCCTTAGACAATGAGCAGTTCTTC
CASSLDPALDNEQFF
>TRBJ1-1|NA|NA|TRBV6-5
TGTGCCAGCAGCCCGAGGGCGGGGGGGGCTGAAGCTTTCTTT
CASSPRAGGAEAFF
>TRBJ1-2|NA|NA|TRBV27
TGTGCCAGCAGTTCCTCAAAGACTGGCGGATACTATGGCTACACCTTC
CASSSSKTGGYYGYTF
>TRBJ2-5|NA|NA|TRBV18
TGTGCCAGCTCACCAGACAGAAGATCGGAAGAGACCCAGTACTTC
CASSPDRRSEETQYF
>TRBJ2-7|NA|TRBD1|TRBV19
TGTGCCAGTAGTCCCCGGGACAGGGGAGGATACGAGCAGTACTTC
CASSPRDRGGYEQYF
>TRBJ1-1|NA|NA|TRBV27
TGTGCCAGCAGTTCCTCGTCCTTGGGTCGCACTGAAGCTTTCTTT
CASSSSSLGRTEAFF
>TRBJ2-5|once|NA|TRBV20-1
TGCAGTGCAAGCCCCTCTCAGACCCAGTACTTC
CSASPSQTQYF
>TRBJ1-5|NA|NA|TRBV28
TGTGCCAGCACCTCGGCTAGCAATCAGCCCCAGCATTTT
CASTSASNQPQHF
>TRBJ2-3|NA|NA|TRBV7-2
TGTGCCAGCAGCTTAGGCATGTGGAGTAGCGTCACAGATACGCAGTATTTT
CASSLGMWSSVTDTQYF
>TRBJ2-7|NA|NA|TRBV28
TGTGCCAGCAGTTTCCCCCGTACCGGCGAGCAGTACTTC
CASSFPRTGEQYF
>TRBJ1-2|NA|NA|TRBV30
TGTGCCTGGTGGGACAATGGCTACACCTTC
CAWWDNGYTF
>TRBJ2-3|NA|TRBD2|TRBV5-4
TGTGCCAGCACCCCGGGGGGGATGAGCACAGATACGCAGTATTTT
CASTPGGMSTDTQYF
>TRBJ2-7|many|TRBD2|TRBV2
TGTGCCAGTTCCAGACTAGCGGGCCACTCCTACGAGCAGTACTTC
CASSRLAGHSYEQYF
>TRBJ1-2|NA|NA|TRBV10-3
TGTGCCATCAGTGACGGGGGAGCCTATGGCTACACCTTC
CAISDGGAYGYTF
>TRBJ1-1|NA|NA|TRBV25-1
TGTGCCAGCAGTGCTCCACAGGGAAATGAAGCTTTCTTT
CASSAPQGNEAFF
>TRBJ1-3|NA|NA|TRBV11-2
TGTGCCAGCAGCTTACGAGGGGGAGGAAACACCATATATTTT
CASSLRGGGNTIYF
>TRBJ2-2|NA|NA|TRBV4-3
TGCGCCAGCAGCCAAGAGACCCCCACCGGGGAGCTGTTTTTT
CASSQETPTGELFF
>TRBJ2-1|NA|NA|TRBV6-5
TGTGCCAGCAGAAAAACGGGAGACAATGAGCAGTTCTTC
CASRKTGDNEQFF
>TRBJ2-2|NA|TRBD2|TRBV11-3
TGTGCCAGCAGCTTGTCTGGGGGGGGCACCGGGGAGCTGTTTTTT
CASSLSGGGTGELFF
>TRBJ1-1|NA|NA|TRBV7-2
TGTGCCAGCAGCCCCCTACAGGGAATTGGTACTGAAGCTTTCTTT
CASSPLQGIGTEAFF
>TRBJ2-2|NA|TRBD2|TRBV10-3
TGTGCCATCAGCCCCGGGACTAGCGGGACGAGCACCGGGGAGCTGTTTTTT
CAISPGTSGTSTGELFF
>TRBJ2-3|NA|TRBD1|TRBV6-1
TGTGCCAGCATGGTCGGGACAGGGCGAGGTACGCAGTATTTT
CASMVGTGRGTQYF
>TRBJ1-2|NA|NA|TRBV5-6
TGTGCCAGCAGCCCGACAGATGACAGGCCCAACACCTTC
CASSPTDDRPNTF
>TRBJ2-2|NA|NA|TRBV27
TGTGCCAGCAGTTTACGAGGGGAGCTGTTTTTT
CASSLRGELFF
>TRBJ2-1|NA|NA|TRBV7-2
TGTGCCAGCAGCTCCGGTCCGTGGCAGTTCTTC
CASSSGPWQFF
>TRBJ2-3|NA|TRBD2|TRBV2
TGTGCCAGCAGACGACTAGCGGGAGGGGCGGGGTGGACAGATACGCAGTATTTT
CASRRLAGGAGWTDTQYF
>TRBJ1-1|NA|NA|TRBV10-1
TGCGCCAGCAGTGACAGCGAGTCTCCGGCTTTCTTT
CASSDSESPAFF
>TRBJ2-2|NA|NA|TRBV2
TGTGCCAGCAGTGAGGCAGGGGCGAAGAGCGGGGAGCTGTTTTTT
CASSEAGAKSGELFF
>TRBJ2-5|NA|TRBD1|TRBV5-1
TGCGCCAGCAGCTTCACCCCCGGGACAGCCCAAGAGACCCAGTACTTC
CASSFTPGTAQETQYF
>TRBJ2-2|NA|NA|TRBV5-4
TGTGCCAGCAGGGGAGGGGGCTCCACGAACACCGGGGAGCTGTTTTTT
CASRGGGSTNTGELFF
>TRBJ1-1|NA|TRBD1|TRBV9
TGTGCCAGCAGCCGCGGGACAGGTAACCCTGAAGCTTTCTTT
CASSRGTGNPEAFF
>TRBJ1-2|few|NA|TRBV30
TGTGCCTGTCTCGGAAAGCCTCCCCGTAACTATGGCTACACCTTC
CACLGKPPRNYGYTF
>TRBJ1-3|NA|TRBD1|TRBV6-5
TGTGCCAGCAGCCAGCCGGGACAGCGAAACACCATATATTTT
CASSQPGQRNTIYF
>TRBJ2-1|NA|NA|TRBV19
TGTGCCAGTAGTATAGCCTCCTTTGGCGGGGGCAACAATGAGCAGTTCTTC
CASSIASFGGGNNEQFF
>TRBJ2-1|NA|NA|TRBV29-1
TGCAGCGTTGGACAGAAAAATGAGCAGTTCTTC
CSVGQKNEQFF
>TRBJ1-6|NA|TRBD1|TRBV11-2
TGTGCCAGCAGCAGCCGGGACAGGGTCTATAATTCACCCCTCCACTTT
CASSSRDRVYNSPLHF
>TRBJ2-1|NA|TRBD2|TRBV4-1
TGCGCCAGCAGCCAAGATTGGCTAGCGGGGGTCAATGAGCAGTTCTTC
CASSQDWLAGVNEQFF
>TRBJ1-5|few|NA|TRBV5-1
TGCGCCAGCAGCCAGATACCGGGGGCACGGCAGCCCCAGCATTTT
CASSQIPGARQPQHF
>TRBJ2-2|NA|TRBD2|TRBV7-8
TGTGCCAGCAGCTTGCCCGGGACTAGCATAGGCACCGGGGAGCTGTTTTTT
CASSLPGTSIGTGELFF
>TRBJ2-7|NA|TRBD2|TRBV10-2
TGCGCCAGCAGTGAGCCTAGCGGGAGTGACTACGAGCAGTACTTC
CASSEPSGSDYEQYF
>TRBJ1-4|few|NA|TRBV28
TGTGCCAGCAGTCTCCCCAAGGGAAAACTGTTTTTT
CASSLPKGKLFF
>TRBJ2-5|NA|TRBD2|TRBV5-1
TGCGCCAGCAGTCAGACTAGCGGGGCCCAAGAGACCCAGTACTTC
CASSQTSGAQETQYF
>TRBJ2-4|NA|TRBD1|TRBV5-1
TGCGCCAGCAGACCAGGGACAGGGTCGAGGGACGCCAAAAACATTCAGTACTTC
CASRPGTGSRDAKNIQYF
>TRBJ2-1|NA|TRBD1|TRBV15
TGTGCCACCAGTAGAGAGGTTACAGGGGCAGTAGATGAGCAGTTCTTC
CATSREVTGAVDEQFF